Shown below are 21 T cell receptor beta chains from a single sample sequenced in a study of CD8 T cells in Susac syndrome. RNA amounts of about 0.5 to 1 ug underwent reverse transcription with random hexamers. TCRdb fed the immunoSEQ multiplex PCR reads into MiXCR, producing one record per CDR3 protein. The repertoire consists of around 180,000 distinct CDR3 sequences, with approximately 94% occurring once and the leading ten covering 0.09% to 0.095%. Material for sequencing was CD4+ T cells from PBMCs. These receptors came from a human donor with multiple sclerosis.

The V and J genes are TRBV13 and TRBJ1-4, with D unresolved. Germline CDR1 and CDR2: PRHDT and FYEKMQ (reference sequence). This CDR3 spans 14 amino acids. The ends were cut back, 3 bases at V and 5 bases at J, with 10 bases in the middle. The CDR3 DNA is TGTGCCAGCAGCTTGAGACTGGGGAATGAAAAACTGTTTTTT. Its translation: CASSLRLGNEKLFF.

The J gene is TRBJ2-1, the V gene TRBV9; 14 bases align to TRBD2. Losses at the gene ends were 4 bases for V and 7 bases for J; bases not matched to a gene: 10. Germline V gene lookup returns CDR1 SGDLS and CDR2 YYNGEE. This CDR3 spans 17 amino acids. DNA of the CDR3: TGTGCCAGCAGCTTCCTACCGGGACTAGCGGGGGATAATGAGCAGTTCTTC. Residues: CASSFLPGLAGDNEQFF.

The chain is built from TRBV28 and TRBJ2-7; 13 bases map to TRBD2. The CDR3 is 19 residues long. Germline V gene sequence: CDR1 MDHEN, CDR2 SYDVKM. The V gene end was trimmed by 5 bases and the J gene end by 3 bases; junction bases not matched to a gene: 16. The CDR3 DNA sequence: TGTGCCAGCAGTCTTACTAGCGGGAGGGCTCGTACGAGGGGCTACGAGCAGTACTTC. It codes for CASSLTSGRARTRGYEQYF.

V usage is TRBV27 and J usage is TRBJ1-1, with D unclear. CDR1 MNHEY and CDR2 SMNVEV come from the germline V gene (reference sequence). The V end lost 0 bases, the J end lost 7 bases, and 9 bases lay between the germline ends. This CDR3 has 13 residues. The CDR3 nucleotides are TGTGCCAGCAGTTTATCAGGGCCGTATGAAGCTTTCTTT. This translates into CASSLSGPYEAFF.

This chain's CDR3 is CASSSPQPQHF. The CDR3 nucleotides are TGTGCCAGCAGCTCCCCTCAGCCCCAGCATTTT. The V and J genes are TRBV28 and TRBJ1-5; D is undetermined. The CDR3 covers 11 residues. CDR1 is MDHEN and CDR2 is SYDVKM in the germline V gene. V dropped 6 bases and J dropped 6 bases, with 6 bases sitting between them.

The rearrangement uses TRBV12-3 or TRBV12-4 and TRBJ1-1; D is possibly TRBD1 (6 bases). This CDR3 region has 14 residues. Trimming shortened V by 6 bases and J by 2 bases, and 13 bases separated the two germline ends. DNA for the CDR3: TGTGCCAGCAGAGTGGGGGCACCCAACACTGAAGCTTTCTTT. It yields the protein CASRVGAPNTEAFF.

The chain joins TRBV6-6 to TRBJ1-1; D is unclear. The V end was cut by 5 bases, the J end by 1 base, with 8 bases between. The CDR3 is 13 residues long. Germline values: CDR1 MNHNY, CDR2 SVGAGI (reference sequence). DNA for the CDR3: TGTGCCAGCAGTCCCCGAGCGAACACTGAAGCTTTCTTT. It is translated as CASSPRANTEAFF.

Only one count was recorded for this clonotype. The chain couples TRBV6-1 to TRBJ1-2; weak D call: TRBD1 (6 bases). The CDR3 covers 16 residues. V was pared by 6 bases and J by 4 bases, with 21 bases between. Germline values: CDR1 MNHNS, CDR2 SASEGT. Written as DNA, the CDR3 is TGTGCCAGCAGCCTAGGGTGGGGGGCAAGCTCCTATGGCTACACCTTC. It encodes CASSLGWGASSYGYTF.

The CDR3 protein is CASSLTGQGTDTQYF. In DNA, the CDR3 is TGTGCCAGCAGCTTAACGGGACAGGGCACAGATACGCAGTATTTT. The chain has TRBV7-3 and TRBJ2-3, with 8 bases that match TRBD1. CDR1 is SGHTA, CDR2 FQGTGA, per germline. The CDR3 extends over 15 amino acids. The V segment lost 0 bases and the J segment 1 base; nucleotides outside the gene matches: 0.

The chain's CDR3 is CASSLGFRGASEAQETQYF. The DNA for the CDR3 is TGTGCCAGCAGCTTGGGCTTCCGGGGGGCTTCCGAGGCCCAAGAGACCCAGTACTTC. V gene TRBV7-9 combines with J gene TRBJ2-5; D is possibly TRBD2 (7 bases). The V gene's germline CDR1 is SEHNR and CDR2 FQNEAQ (reference sequence). CDR3 length: 19 amino acids. V lost 3 bases to trimming and J lost 1 base, with 24 bases between them.

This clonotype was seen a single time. The CDR3 loop reads CASSQGPPASGERDTQYF. The CDR3 nucleotides read TGTGCCAGCAGCCAAGGCCCCCCGGCTAGCGGGGAGAGAGATACGCAGTATTTT. This sequence joins TRBV3-1 and TRBJ2-3; 9 bases agree with TRBD2. The CDR3 has 18 residues. V trimming: 1 base; J trimming: 5 bases; junction bases outside the gene matches: 13. CDR1 and CDR2 (germline): LGHDT, YNNKEL (reference sequence).

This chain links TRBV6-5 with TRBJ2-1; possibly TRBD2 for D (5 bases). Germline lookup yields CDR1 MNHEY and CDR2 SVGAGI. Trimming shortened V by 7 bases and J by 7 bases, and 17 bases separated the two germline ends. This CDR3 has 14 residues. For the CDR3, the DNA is TGTGCCAGCACTTCGGACTCGAGATGGAATGAGCAGTTCTTC. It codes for CASTSDSRWNEQFF.

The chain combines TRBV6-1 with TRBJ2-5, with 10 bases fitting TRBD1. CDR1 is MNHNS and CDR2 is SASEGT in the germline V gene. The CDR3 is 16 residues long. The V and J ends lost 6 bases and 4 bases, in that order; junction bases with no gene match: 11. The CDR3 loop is CASSRRGQGYGETQYF. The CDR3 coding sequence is TGTGCCAGCAGCCGCCGGGGACAGGGGTACGGAGAGACCCAGTACTTC.

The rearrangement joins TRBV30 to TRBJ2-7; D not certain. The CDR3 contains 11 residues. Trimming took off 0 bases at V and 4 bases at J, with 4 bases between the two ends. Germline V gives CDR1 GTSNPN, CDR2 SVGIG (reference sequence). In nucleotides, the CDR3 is TGTGCCTGGAGTGTTACATACGAGCAGTACTTC. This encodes CAWSVTYEQYF.

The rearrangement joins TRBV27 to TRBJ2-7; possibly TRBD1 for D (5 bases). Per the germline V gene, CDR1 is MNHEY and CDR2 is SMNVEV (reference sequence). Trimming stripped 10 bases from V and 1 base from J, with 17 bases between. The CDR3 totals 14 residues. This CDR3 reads CATPLDQGSYEQYF. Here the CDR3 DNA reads TGTGCCACCCCCCTGGACCAGGGTTCCTACGAGCAGTACTTC.

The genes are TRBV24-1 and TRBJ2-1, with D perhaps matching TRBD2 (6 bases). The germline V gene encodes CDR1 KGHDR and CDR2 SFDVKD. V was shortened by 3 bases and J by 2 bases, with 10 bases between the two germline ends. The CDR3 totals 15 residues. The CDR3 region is CATSDPSETYNEQFF. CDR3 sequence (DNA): TGTGCCACCAGTGATCCTAGCGAGACCTACAATGAGCAGTTCTTC.

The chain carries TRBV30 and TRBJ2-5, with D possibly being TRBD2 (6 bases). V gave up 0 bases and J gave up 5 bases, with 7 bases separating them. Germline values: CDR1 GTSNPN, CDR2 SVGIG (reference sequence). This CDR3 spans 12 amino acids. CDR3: CAWSVSGETQYF. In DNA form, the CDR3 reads TGTGCCTGGAGTGTGAGCGGGGAGACCCAGTACTTC.

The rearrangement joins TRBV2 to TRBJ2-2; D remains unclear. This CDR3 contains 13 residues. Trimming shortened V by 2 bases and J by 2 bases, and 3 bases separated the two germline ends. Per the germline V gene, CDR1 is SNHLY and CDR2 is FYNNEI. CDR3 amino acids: CASSEFNTGELFF. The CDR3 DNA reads TGTGCCAGCAGTGAATTTAACACCGGGGAGCTGTTTTTT.

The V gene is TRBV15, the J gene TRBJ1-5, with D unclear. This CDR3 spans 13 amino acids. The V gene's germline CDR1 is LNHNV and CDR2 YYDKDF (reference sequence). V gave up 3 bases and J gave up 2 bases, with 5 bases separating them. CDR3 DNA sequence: TGTGCCACCAGCAGTTTCCGCAATCAGCCCCAGCATTTT. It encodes CATSSFRNQPQHF.

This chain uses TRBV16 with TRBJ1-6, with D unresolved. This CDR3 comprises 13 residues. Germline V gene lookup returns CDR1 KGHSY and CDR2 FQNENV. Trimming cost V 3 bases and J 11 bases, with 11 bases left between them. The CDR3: CASSQFQGTPLHF. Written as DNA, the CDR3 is TGTGCCAGCAGCCAGTTTCAAGGGACACCCCTCCACTTT.

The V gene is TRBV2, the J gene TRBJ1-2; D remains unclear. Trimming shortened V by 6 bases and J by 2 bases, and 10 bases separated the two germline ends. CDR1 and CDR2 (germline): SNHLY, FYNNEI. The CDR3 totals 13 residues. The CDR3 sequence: CASRKDGNYGYTF. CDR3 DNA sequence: TGTGCCAGCAGGAAGGACGGAAACTATGGCTACACCTTC. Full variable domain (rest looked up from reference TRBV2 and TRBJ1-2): EPEVTQTPSHQVTQMGQEVILRCVPISNHLYFYWYRQILGQKVEFLVSFYNNEISEKSEIFDDQFSVERPDGSNFTLKIRSTKLEDSAMYFCASRKDGNYGYTFGSGTRLTVV.